The 15 T cell receptor beta chains below were found in one sample sequenced in a study of glioma-infiltrating T cells. TCR alpha and beta CDR3 regions were amplified from RNA using iRepertoire nested multiplex PCR. TCRdb passed the multiplex PCR reads through MiXCR, listing each CDR3 protein once. The sample includes some 160,000 distinct CDR3 sequences, around 40% seen only once; the top ten take around 5.2%. Sequencing was performed on glioma tissue, nonneoplastic brain tissue, or PBMCs (not recorded which). The receptors were gathered from a human donor with low-grade glioma or glioblastoma, undergoing nonglioma brain surgery, or in good health (not recorded which).

This clonotype was detected ten times or more. The rearrangement uses TRBV2 and TRBJ1-5, with unresolved D. Trimming shortened V by 6 bases and J by 6 bases, and 12 bases separated the two germline ends. The germline CDR1 and CDR2 sequences are SNHLY and FYNNEI. The CDR3 has 13 amino acids. The CDR3 region is CASRVKQSQPQHF. The CDR3 coding sequence is TGTGCCAGCAGGGTTAAACAAAGTCAGCCCCAGCATTTT.

Concerning this clonotype: Being one base from a much bigger clone, this may be a read error. The chain joins TRBV11-2 to TRBJ2-3; 11 bases agree with TRBD2. The CDR3 contains 17 residues. Trimming removed 9 bases from V and 4 bases from J; junction bases left unmatched: 15. Germline assignment: CDR1 SGHAT and CDR2 FQNNGV. The CDR3 region is CARTRTASGRPSDTQYF. The DNA for the CDR3 is TGTGCCAGGACCCGAACGGCTAGCGGGAGGCCCTCAGATACGCAGTATTTT.

This clonotype was seen only a few times. This chain uses TRBV5-1 with TRBJ1-1; unclear D gene. In germline, CDR1 is SGHRS, CDR2 YFSETQ. V was cut by 4 bases and J by 1 base, with 8 bases left in between. CDR3 length equals 13 residues. CDR3 sequence (DNA): TGCGCCAGCAGCACCGGACCGAACACTGAAGCTTTCTTT. This translates into CASSTGPNTEAFF. Filled out from reference TRBV5-1 and TRBJ1-1, the complete variable domain reads KAGVTQTPRYLIKTRGQQVTLSCSPISGHRSVSWYQQTPGQGLQFLFEYFSETQRNKGNFPGRFSGRQFSNSRSEMNVSTLELGDSALYLCASSTGPNTEAFFGQGTRLTVV.

Turning to this clonotype: A read error is possible here, since a much larger clone lies one base away. V is TRBV6-6 and J is TRBJ2-3, with 7 bases matching TRBD1. V shed 9 bases, J shed 5 bases, and the junction held 14 bases outside the gene matches. Germline assignment: CDR1 MNHNY and CDR2 SVGAGI (reference sequence). This CDR3 comprises 15 residues. CDR3 sequence (DNA): TGTGCCAGGAGTCCCCGAGGACAGGATGGAGATACGCAGTATTTT. It is translated as CARSPRGQDGDTQYF.

This clonotype was counted at least ten times. The rearrangement links TRBV24-1 to TRBJ2-6; 9 bases map to TRBD1. The CDR3 totals 15 residues. V dropped 9 bases and J dropped 2; count of bases not matched to a gene: 4. Germline CDR1 and CDR2: KGHDR and SFDVKD. In nucleotides, the CDR3 is TGTGCCACCGGGACAGGGTCAACTGGGGCCAACGTCCTGACTTTC. Encoded protein: CATGTGSTGANVLTF.

Comments on this clonotype: One end of the junction is discordant with germline, which a read error may explain. The rearrangement uses TRBV12-3 or TRBV12-4 and TRBJ2-1; no reliable D call. The CDR3 runs 11 residues. CDR3 DNA: TGTGCCAGCAGAATTTACAATGAGCAGTTATTC. This encodes CASRIYNEQLF.

This clonotype was observed at least ten times. The V call is TRBV20-1, the J call TRBJ2-7; tentatively, D is TRBD1 or TRBD2 (5 bases each). The CDR3 totals 14 residues. CDR1 and CDR2 from the germline V gene are DFQATT and SNEGSKA (reference sequence). Trimming pared 5 bases from V and 6 bases from J, leaving 20 bases between. CDR3 region: CSASPGRRVVEQYF. CDR3 sequence (DNA): TGCAGTGCTTCTCCGGGACGCAGGGTTGTCGAGCAGTACTTC.

As to this clonotype: It may be a read error: a sequence one base away is much more abundant. The chain joins TRBV3-1 to TRBJ2-1, with no clear D. V lost 1 base and J 3 bases, leaving 10 bases between the germline ends. The CDR3 contains 15 residues. From germline, CDR1 is LGHDT and CDR2 YNNKEL (reference sequence). The CDR3 here is CASSQAEDFYNEQFF. CDR3 coding DNA: TGTGCCAGCAGCCAAGCGGAAGACTTCTACAATGAGCAGTTCTTC.

With regard to this clonotype: A much larger clone differs from this one at a single base, so this may be a read error. This chain joins TRBV19 and TRBJ2-1, with 7 nucleotides matching TRBD2. The CDR3 runs 14 residues. The germline V gene encodes CDR1 LNHDA and CDR2 SQIVND (reference sequence). CDR3 protein: CASSISGGNNEQLF. CDR3 sequence (DNA): TGTGCCAGTAGTATTTCGGGGGGTAACAATGAGCAGTTATTC.

The chain uses TRBV4-1 and TRBJ2-1; the D is unclear. The ends were cut back, 4 bases at V and 5 bases at J, with 18 bases in the middle. This CDR3 spans 16 amino acids. CDR1 and CDR2 (germline): MGHRA, YSYEKL. In DNA form, the CDR3 reads TGCGCCAGCAGCCCGATACAGCTGACGGAAGACAATGAGCAGTTCTTC. Residues: CASSPIQLTEDNEQFF.

This sequence joins TRBV19 and TRBJ2-7; D perhaps matches TRBD1 (6 bases). Trimming removed 6 bases at V and 2 bases at J, with 11 bases between. From germline, CDR1 is LNHDA and CDR2 SQIVND (reference sequence). The CDR3 has 13 amino acids. In DNA, the CDR3 is TGTGCCAGTAGATACCAGGGGACCTACGAGCAGTACTTC. This gives the protein CASRYQGTYEQYF.

The chain carries TRBV2 and TRBJ2-7, with TRBD1 matching 10 bases. Trimming removed 3 bases from V and 7 bases from J; junction bases left unmatched: 6. The CDR3 totals 14 residues. Per the germline V gene, CDR1 is SNHLY and CDR2 is FYNNEI. The CDR3 is CASSDGTGAEEQYF. The DNA for the CDR3 is TGTGCCAGCAGTGATGGGACAGGGGCTGAAGAGCAGTACTTC.

The chain joins TRBV3-1 to TRBJ1-1; D ambiguous. V was cut by 3 bases and J by 0 bases, with 5 bases left in between. Germline assignment: CDR1 LGHDT and CDR2 YNNKEL (reference sequence). The CDR3 has 13 amino acids. For the CDR3, the DNA is TGTGCCAGCAGCCACGAGGTGAACACTGAAGCTTTCTTT. Protein sequence: CASSHEVNTEAFF.

V gene TRBV18 combines with J gene TRBJ2-5, with D uncertain. Deletions cut 3 bases from V and 3 bases from J, with 11 bases between. The CDR3 spans 14 residues. CDR1 and CDR2 from the germline V gene are KGHSH and LQKENI. CDR3 nucleotides: TGTGCCAGCTCACCGGCCCCGTCGAAAGAGACCCAGTACTTC. The encoded protein is CASSPAPSKETQYF. Full variable domain (remainder filled in from reference TRBV18 and TRBJ2-5): NAGVMQNPRHLVRRRGQEARLRCSPMKGHSHVYWYRQLPEEGLKFMVYLQKENIIDESGMPKERFSAEFPKEGPSILRIQQVVRGDSAAYFCASSPAPSKETQYFGPGTRLLVL.

In the case of this clonotype: This could be a read error, since a much larger clone is one nucleotide away. This chain connects TRBV28 to TRBJ2-1, with D possibly being TRBD1 (5 bases). V was cut by 6 bases and J by 6 bases, with 15 bases left in between. The CDR3 has 14 amino acids. Germline CDR1 is MDHEN and CDR2 is SYDVKM. CDR3 loop: CASSSSPGPNEQFF. CDR3 sequence (DNA): TGTGCCAGCAGCTCCAGTCCAGGGCCCAATGAGCAGTTCTTC.